Listed here are 12 T cell receptor beta chains from one sample, sequenced in a study of blood T cell repertoires in COVID-19. Assay: immunoSEQ multiplex PCR; the TCRdb copy retains only in-frame clones and omits some. The repertoire consists of some 210,000 clones, with about nine tenths occurring once and the leading ten covering 4% to 6%. Sample: peripheral blood. Every receptor here comes from a middle-aged woman with acute or convalescent COVID-19.

This rearrangement joins TRBV4-1 to TRBJ2-5, with D maybe TRBD1 (6 bases). Germline CDR1 and CDR2: MGHRA and YSYEKL. The CDR3 is 18 amino acids. Trimming removed 3 bases at V and 5 bases at J, with 25 bases between. The CDR3: CASSHPPGTGRLEETQYF. Written as DNA, the CDR3 is TGCGCCAGCAGCCACCCCCCGGGCACAGGGCGTCTGGAGGAGACCCAGTACTTC.

The V gene is TRBV6-2 or TRBV6-3, the J gene TRBJ2-3; tentatively, D is TRBD2 (5 bases). Germline V gene data show CDR1 as MNHEY and CDR2 as SVGEGT. This CDR3 has 17 residues. The germline V and J ends were trimmed by 5 bases and 4 bases, with 22 bases remaining between them. The CDR3 is CASSPHRQDSSSDTQYF. CDR3 sequence (DNA): TGTGCCAGCAGTCCCCACCGGCAGGACTCAAGCTCAGATACGCAGTATTTT.

The J gene is TRBJ2-2, the V gene TRBV2; D perhaps matches TRBD1 (6 bases). The ends were cut back, 8 bases at V and 5 bases at J, with 21 bases in the middle. The length of the CDR3 is 16 residues. The germline CDR1 and CDR2 sequences are SNHLY and FYNNEI. CDR3 sequence (DNA): TGTGCCAGCCAGCCAGGACAGATGAGTTTGACCGGGGAGCTGTTTTTT. Translated: CASQPGQMSLTGELFF.

This CDR3 is CASSLAGFYGYTF. The DNA for the CDR3 is TGTGCCAGCAGTTTGGCCGGGTTCTATGGCTACACCTTC. The rearrangement links TRBV12-3 or TRBV12-4 to TRBJ1-2; no clear D gene. Trimming shortened V by 3 bases and J by 4 bases, and 9 bases separated the two germline ends. The CDR3 runs 13 residues.

The gene calls are TRBV2 and TRBJ2-5, with TRBD2 matching over 15 bases. After removal of 11 bases from V and 4 bases from J, the junction contained 11 bases not matched to a gene. Germline loops: CDR1 SNHLY, CDR2 FYNNEI. The length of the CDR3 is 16 residues. CDR3 DNA: TGTGCCGTCTCAGGAGGACTAGCGGGGGGGGCAGAGACCCAGTACTTC. Its protein is CAVSGGLAGGAETQYF.

V usage is TRBV18 and J usage is TRBJ1-1, with D perhaps TRBD1 (6 bases). From germline, CDR1 is KGHSH and CDR2 LQKENI. The V end lost 3 bases, the J end lost 0 bases, and 11 bases lay between the germline ends. CDR3 size: 15 residues. CDR3: CASSPTTGMNTEAFF. As DNA, the CDR3 is TGTGCCAGCTCACCCACCACAGGGATGAACACTGAAGCTTTCTTT.

The J gene is TRBJ1-5, the V gene TRBV10-3; tentatively, D is TRBD1 (6 bases). This CDR3 is built from 15 residues. Trimming removed 2 bases at V and 4 bases at J, with 12 bases between. Germline values: CDR1 ENHRY, CDR2 SYGVKD. CDR3 sequence (DNA): TGTGCCATCAGTGAGGGGGACACTAAAAATCAGCCCCAGCATTTT. Its translation is CAISEGDTKNQPQHF.

This rearrangement joins TRBV6-5 to TRBJ1-1; TRBD1 matches at 7 bases. V lost 6 bases, J lost 5 bases, and 9 bases stayed unmatched. The germline V gene has CDR1 MNHEY and CDR2 SVGAGI. CDR3 length equals 14 residues. DNA for the CDR3: TGTGCCAGCAGAGCAGGGGGAGTGAGAACTGAAGCTTTCTTT. It codes for CASRAGGVRTEAFF.

This chain links TRBV18 with TRBJ1-1, with 10 bases aligning to TRBD1. CDR3 size: 17 residues. Germline V gene lookup returns CDR1 KGHSH and CDR2 LQKENI. With 1 base clipped from V and 0 bases from J, the junction kept 5 bases outside the gene matches. CDR3 amino acids: CASSPRMTGGMNTEAFF. The CDR3 DNA reads TGTGCCAGCTCACCACGAATGACAGGGGGCATGAACACTGAAGCTTTCTTT.

The chain is built from TRBV29-1 and TRBJ2-3; D may be TRBD1 (5 bases). The CDR3 extends over 14 amino acids. The germline V gene has CDR1 SQVTM and CDR2 ANQGSEA. V was trimmed by 2 bases and J by 0 bases, leaving 9 bases between them. This CDR3 is CSVETGASTDTQYF. CDR3 coding DNA: TGCAGCGTTGAAACAGGCGCGAGCACAGATACGCAGTATTTT.

This chain links TRBV4-1 with TRBJ2-5, with 7 bases identical to TRBD2. This CDR3 contains 17 residues. The junction had 13 bases not matched to a gene; V was cut back by 4 bases and J by 2 bases. Germline CDR1 and CDR2: MGHRA and YSYEKL. The CDR3 region has the DNA TGCGCCAGCAGCCCCGCGGTGGGGGGGAACCGTCAAGAGACCCAGTACTTC. It specifies CASSPAVGGNRQETQYF.

This clone was seen once. The chain carries TRBV6-5 and TRBJ1-3, with 7 bases aligning to TRBD1. The V segment lost 0 bases and the J segment 6 bases; nucleotides outside the gene matches: 8. Germline V gene data show CDR1 as MNHEY and CDR2 as SVGAGI. This CDR3 has 16 residues. The CDR3 here is CASSYSGTALSNTIYF. The CDR3 DNA sequence: TGTGCCAGCAGTTACTCCGGGACAGCGCTTTCAAACACCATATATTTT.